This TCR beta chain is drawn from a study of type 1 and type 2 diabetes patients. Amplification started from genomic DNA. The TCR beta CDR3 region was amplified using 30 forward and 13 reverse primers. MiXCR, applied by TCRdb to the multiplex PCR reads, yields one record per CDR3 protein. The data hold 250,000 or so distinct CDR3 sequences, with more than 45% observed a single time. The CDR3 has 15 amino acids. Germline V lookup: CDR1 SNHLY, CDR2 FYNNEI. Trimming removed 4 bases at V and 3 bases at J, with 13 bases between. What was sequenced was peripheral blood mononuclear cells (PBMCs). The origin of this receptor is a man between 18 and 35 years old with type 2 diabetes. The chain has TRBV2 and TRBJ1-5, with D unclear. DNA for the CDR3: TGTGCCAGCAGTGGGGTGACGAACTACAATCAGCCCCAGCATTTT. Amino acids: CASSGVTNYNQPQHF.